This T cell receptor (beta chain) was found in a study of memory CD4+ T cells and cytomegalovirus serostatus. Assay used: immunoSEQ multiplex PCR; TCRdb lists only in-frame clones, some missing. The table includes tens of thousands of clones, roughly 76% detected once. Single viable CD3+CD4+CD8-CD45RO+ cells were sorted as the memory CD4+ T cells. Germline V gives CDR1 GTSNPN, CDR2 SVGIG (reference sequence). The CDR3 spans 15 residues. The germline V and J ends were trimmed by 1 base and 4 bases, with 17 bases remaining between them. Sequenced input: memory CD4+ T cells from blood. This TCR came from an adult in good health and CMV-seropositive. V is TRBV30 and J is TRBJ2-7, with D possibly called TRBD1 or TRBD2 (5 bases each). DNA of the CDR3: TGTGCCTGGAGTGGGGACCGGGACGGAAGTTACGAGCAGTACTTC. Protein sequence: CAWSGDRDGSYEQYF. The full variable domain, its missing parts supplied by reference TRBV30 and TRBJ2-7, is SQTIHQWPATLVQPVGSPLSLECTVEGTSNPNLYWYRQAAGRGLQLLFYSVGIGQISSEVPQNLSASRPQDRQFILSSKKLLLSDSGFYLCAWSGDRDGSYEQYFGPGTRLTVT.